This T cell receptor (beta chain) was recorded in a study of CD8 T cells in Susac syndrome. The junction had 5 bases not matched to a gene; V was cut back by 4 bases and J by 3 bases. Germline CDR1 is LGHNA and CDR2 is YSLEER. The CDR3 is made up of 15 amino acids. Random hexamers were used to reverse transcribe the RNA input (about 0.5 to 1 ug). TCRdb passed the immunoSEQ multiplex PCR reads through MiXCR, listing each CDR3 protein once. The repertoire holds under 200,000 distinct CDR3 sequences, with 85% to 95% as singletons. The sample comprised CD4+ T cells from PBMCs. The chain uses TRBV4-3 and TRBJ2-7; 11 nucleotides match TRBD1. This clonotype was obtained from a human donor in good health. The CDR3 DNA reads as TGCGCCAGCAGCCTAGGACAGGGGGCCGGCTACGAGCAGTACTTC. It yields the protein CASSLGQGAGYEQYF.